This T cell receptor (beta chain) was retrieved from a study of beta chain features in type 1 diabetes. The CDR3 consists of 14 residues. CDR1 and CDR2 (germline): SEHNR, FQNEAQ (reference sequence). The V and J ends lost 4 bases and 2 bases respectively, with 12 bases between them. The investigators reverse transcribed all of the isolated RNA, so they sequenced expressed TCRB transcripts. Profiled with immunoSEQ multiplex PCR; TCRdb holds only in-frame clones, not every one. Seen here are around 400,000 clones, about 16% observed once, and the top ten hold more than 0.015%. This clone was counted only a few times.

The sample consisted of naive CD4+ T cells from blood. This receptor was obtained from a young woman in good health. The chain combines TRBV7-9 with TRBJ2-7, with TRBD2 as a possible D gene (6 bases). The CDR3 here is CASSYSGAPYEQYF. CDR3 bases: TGTGCCAGCAGCTACTCGGGAGCCCCCTACGAGCAGTACTTC.